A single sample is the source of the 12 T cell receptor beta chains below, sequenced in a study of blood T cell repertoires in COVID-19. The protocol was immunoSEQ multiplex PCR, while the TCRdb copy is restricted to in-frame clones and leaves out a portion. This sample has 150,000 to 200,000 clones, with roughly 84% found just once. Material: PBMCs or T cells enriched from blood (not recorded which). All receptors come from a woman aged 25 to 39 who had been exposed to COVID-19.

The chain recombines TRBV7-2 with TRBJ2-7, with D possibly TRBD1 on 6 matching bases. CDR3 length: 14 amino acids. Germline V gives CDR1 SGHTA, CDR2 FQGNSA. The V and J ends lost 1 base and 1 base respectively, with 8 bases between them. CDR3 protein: CASSLGGQSYEQYF. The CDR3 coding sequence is TGTGCCAGCAGCTTAGGAGGACAGTCCTACGAGCAGTACTTC.

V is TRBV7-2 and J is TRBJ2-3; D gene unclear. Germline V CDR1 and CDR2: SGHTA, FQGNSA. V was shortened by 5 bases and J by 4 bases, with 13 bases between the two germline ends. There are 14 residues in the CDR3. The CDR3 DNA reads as TGTGCCAGCAGCCAGTTGCAGGTTTCAGATACGCAGTATTTT. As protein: CASSQLQVSDTQYF.

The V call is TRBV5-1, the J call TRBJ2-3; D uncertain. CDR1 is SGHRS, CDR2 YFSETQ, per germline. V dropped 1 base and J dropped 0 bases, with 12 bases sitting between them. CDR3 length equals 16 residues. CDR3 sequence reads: CASSLSYSRSTDTQYF. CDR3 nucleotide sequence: TGCGCCAGCAGCTTGAGTTACTCTCGAAGCACAGATACGCAGTATTTT.

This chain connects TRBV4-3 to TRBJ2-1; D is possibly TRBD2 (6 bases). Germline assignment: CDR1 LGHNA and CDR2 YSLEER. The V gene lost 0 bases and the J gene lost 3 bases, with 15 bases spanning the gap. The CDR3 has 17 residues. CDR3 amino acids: CASSQDLGGVFYNEQFF. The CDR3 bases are TGCGCCAGCAGCCAAGATCTGGGCGGGGTTTTCTACAATGAGCAGTTCTTC.

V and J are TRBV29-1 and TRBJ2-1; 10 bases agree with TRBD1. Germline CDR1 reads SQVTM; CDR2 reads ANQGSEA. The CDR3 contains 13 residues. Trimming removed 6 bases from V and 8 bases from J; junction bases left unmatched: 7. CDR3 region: CSVELDRGYEQFF. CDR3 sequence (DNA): TGCAGCGTAGAACTGGACAGGGGGTATGAGCAGTTCTTC.

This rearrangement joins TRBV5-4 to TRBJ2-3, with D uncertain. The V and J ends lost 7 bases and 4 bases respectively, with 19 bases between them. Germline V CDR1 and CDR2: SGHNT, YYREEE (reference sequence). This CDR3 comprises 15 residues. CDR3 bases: TGTGCCAGCGGCCATCTAGGAGACGGATCAGATACGCAGTATTTT. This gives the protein CASGHLGDGSDTQYF.

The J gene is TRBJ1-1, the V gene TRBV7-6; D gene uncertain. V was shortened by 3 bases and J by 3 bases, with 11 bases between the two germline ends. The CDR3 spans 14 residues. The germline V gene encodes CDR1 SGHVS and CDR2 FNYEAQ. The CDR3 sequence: CASSFVPVDTEAFF. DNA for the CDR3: TGTGCCAGCAGCTTCGTACCGGTCGACACTGAAGCTTTCTTT. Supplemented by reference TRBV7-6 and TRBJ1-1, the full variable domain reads GAGVSQSPRYKVTKRGQDVALRCDPISGHVSLYWYRQALGQGPEFLTYFNYEAQQDKSGLPNDRFSAERPEGSISTLTIQRTEQRDSAMYRCASSFVPVDTEAFFGQGTRLTVV.

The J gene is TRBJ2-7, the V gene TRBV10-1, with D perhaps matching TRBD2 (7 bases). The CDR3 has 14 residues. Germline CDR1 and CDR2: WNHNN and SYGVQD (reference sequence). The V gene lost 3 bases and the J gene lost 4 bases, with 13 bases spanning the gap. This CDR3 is CASSDGGANYEQYF. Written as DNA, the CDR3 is TGCGCCAGCAGTGATGGGGGGGCGAATTACGAGCAGTACTTC.

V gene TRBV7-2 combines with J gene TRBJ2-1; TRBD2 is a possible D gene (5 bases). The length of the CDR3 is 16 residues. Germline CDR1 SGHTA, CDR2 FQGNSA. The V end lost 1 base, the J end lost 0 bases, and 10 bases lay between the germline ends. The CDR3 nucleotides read TGTGCCAGCAGCTTAGGGCGGGCTAGCTCCTACAATGAGCAGTTCTTC. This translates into CASSLGRASSYNEQFF.

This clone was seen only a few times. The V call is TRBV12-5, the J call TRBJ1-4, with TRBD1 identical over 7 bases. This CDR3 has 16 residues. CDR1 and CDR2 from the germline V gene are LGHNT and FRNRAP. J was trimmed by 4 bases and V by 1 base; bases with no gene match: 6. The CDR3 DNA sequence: TGTGCTAGTGGTTTGGCCATTGACAGGGATAATGAAAAACTGTTTTTT. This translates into CASGLAIDRDNEKLFF. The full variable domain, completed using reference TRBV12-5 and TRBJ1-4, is DARVTQTPRHKVTEMGQEVTMRCQPILGHNTVFWYRQTMMQGLELLAYFRNRAPLDDSGMPKDRFSAEMPDATLATLKIQPSEPRDSAVYFCASGLAIDRDNEKLFFGSGTQLSVL.

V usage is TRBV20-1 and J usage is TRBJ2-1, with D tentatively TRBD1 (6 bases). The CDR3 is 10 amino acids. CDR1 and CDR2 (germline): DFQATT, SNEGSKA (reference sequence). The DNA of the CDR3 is TGCATTCCCAGGGGCCATGAGCAGTTCTTC. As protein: CIPRGHEQFF.

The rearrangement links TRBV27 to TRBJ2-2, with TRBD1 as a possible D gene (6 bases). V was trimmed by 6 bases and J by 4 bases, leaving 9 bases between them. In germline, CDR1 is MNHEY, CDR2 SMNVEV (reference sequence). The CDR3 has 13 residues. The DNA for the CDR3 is TGTGCCAGCAGGCCAGGGGTCACCGGGGAGCTGTTTTTT. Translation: CASRPGVTGELFF.